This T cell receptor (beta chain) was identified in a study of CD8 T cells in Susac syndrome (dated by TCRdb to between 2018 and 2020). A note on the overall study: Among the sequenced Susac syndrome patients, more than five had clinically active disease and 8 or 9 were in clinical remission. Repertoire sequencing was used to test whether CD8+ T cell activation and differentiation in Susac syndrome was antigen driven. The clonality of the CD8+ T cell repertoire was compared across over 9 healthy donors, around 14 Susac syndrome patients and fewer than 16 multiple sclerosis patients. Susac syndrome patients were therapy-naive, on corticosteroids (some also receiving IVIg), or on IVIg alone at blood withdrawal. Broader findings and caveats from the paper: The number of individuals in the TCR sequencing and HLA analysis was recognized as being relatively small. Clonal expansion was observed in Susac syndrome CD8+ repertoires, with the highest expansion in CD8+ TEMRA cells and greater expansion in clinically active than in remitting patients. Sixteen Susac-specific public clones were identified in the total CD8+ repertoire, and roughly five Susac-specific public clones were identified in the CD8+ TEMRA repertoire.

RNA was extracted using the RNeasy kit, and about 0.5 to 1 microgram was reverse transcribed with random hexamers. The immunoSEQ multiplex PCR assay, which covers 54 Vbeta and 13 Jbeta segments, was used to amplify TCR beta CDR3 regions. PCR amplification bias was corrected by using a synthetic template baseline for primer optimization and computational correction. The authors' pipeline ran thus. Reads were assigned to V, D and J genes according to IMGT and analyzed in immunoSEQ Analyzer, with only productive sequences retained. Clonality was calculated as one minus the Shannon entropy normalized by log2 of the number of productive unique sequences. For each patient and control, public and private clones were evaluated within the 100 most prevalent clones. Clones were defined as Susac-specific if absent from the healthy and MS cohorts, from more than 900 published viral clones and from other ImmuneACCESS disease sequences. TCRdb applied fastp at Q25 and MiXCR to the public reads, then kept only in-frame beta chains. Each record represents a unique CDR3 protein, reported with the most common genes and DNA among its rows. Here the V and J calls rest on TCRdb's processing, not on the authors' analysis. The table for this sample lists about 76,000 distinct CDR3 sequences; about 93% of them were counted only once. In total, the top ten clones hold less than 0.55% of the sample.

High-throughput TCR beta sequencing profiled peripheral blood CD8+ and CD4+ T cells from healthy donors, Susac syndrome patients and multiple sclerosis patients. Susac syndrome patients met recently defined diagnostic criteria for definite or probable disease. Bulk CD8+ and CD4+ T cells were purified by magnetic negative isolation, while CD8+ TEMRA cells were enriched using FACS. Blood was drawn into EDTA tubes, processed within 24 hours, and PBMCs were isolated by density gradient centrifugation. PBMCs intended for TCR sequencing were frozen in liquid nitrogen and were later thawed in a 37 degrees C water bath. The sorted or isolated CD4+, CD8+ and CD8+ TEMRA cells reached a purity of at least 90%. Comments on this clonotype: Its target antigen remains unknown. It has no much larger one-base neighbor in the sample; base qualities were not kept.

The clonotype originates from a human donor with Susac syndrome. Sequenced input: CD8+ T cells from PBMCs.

The CDR3 corresponds to CASSPPEENEKLFF. The DNA is TGTGCCAGCTCCCCCCCCGAGGAGAATGAAAAACTGTTTTTT. The V gene is TRBV18 and the J gene is TRBJ1-4; no D segment can be confidently identified. Taken from the germline V gene, the CDR1 and CDR2 loops are KGHSH and LQKENI. The germline ends are 13 bases apart after V is trimmed by 6 bases and J by 5 bases. The CDR3 runs 14 amino acids, cysteine and phenylalanine included. The CDR3 DNA has 42 bases and is translated from base 1. The CDR3 plus the reference TRBV18 and TRBJ1-4 genes for the other parts give the full variable domain: NAGVMQNPRHLVRRRGQEARLRCSPMKGHSHVYWYRQLPEEGLKFMVYLQKENIIDESGMPKERFSAEFPKEGPSILRIQQVVRGDSAAYFCASSPPEENEKLFFGSGTQLSVL.